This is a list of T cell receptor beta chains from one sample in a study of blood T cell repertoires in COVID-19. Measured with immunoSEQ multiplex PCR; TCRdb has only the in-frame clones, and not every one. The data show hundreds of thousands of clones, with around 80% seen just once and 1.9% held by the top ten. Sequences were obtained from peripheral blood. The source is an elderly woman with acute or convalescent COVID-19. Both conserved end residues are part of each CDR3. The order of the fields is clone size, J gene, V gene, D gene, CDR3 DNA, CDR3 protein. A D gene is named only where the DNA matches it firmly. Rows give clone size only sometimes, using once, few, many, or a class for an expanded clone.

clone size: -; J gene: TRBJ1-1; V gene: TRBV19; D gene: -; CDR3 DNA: TGTGCCAGCATCCCCCCAGGGTTCGCTGAAGCTTTCTTT; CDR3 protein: CASIPPGFAEAFF
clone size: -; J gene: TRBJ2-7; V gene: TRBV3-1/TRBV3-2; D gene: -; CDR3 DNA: TGTGCCAGCAGCCAACGGGTCTCCTACGAGCAGTACTTC; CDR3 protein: CASSQRVSYEQYF
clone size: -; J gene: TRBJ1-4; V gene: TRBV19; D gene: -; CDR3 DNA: TGTGCCAGTAGTCAATCGCGGGATGAAAAACTGTTTTTT; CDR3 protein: CASSQSRDEKLFF
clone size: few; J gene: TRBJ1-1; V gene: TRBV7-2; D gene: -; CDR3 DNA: TGTGCCAGCAGCTTAAACGGGGGAGCTTTCTTT; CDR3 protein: CASSLNGGAFF
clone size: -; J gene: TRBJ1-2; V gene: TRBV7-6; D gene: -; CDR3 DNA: TGTGCCAGCAGCTTTGGGGGGAACTATGGCTACACCTTC; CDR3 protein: CASSFGGNYGYTF
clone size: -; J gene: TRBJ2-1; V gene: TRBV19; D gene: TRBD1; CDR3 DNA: TGTGCCAGTAGTACAGGACAGGGCAATGAGCAGTTCTTC; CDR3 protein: CASSTGQGNEQFF
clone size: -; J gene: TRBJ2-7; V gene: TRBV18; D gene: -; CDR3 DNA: TGTGCCAGCTCACCACGTCTTTTCTACTACGAGCAGTACTTC; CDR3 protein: CASSPRLFYYEQYF
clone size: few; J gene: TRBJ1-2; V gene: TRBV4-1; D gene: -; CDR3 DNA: TGCGCCAGCAGCCAAGATAGGCAGGGGCTGGGGTATGGCTACACCTTC; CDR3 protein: CASSQDRQGLGYGYTF
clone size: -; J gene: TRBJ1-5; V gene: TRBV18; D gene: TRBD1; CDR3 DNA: TGTGCCAGCTCACCTTCCGGGACAGGCTATCAGCCCCAGCATTTT; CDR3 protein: CASSPSGTGYQPQHF
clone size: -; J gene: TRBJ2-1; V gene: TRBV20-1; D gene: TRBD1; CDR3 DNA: TGCAGTGCCAGTGACAGGGTGAAGGATGAGCAGTTCTTC; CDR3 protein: CSASDRVKDEQFF
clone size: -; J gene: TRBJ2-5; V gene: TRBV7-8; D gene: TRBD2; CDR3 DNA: TGTGCCAGCAGCTTATCCCCGGGGGGTAGGGCCCAGTACTTC; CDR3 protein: CASSLSPGGRAQYF
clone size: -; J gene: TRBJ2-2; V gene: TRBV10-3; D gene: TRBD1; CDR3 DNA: TGTGCCATCAGCGTGGGGACAGGGGGGACCGGGGAGCTGTTTTTT; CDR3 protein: CAISVGTGGTGELFF
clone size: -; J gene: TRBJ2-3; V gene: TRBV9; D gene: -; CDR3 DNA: TGTGCCAGCAGCGTAGAGGGGCCCTCGGGTACGCAGTATTTT; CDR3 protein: CASSVEGPSGTQYF
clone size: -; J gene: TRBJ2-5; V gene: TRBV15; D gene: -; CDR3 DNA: TGTGCCACCAGCGGCAGGGCTGTAGGGAAGACCCAGTACTTC; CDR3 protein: CATSGRAVGKTQYF
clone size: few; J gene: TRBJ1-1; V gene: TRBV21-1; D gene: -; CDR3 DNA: TGTGCCAGCAGCGAACAGGGGGCGTGGAACACTGAAGCTTTCTTT; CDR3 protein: CASSEQGAWNTEAFF
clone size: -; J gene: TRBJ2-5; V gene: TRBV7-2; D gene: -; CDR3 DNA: TGTGCCAGCAGCTCTCCCCCGGTCGAGACCCAGTACTTC; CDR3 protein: CASSSPPVETQYF
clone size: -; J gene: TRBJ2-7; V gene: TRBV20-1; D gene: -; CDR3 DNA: TGCAGTGCTGGGACTGGTTACGAGCAGTACTTC; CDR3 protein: CSAGTGYEQYF
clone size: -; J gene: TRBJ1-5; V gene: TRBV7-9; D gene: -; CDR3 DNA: TGTGCCAGCAGCTTCGGGGCAGGGGAAGGCAATCAGCCCCAGCATTTT; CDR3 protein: CASSFGAGEGNQPQHF
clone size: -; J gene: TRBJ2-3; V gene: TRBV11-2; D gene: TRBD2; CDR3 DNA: TGTGCCAGCAGCTCAGCGGGAGGGCCAGATACGCAGTATTTT; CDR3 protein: CASSSAGGPDTQYF
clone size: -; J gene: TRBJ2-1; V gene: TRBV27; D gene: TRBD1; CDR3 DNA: TGTGCCAGCAGGACAGGGGGTTCTCCCTACAATGAGCAGTTCTTC; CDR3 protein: CASRTGGSPYNEQFF
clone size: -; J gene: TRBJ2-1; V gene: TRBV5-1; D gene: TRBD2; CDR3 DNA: TGCGCCAGCAGCTTTCGAGCGGGGGTATCGAGTGAGCAGTTCTTC; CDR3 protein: CASSFRAGVSSEQFF
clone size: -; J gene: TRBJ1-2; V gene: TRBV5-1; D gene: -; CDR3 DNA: TGCGCCAGCAGCTCCCAGACAGGCAACTATGGCTACACCTTC; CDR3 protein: CASSSQTGNYGYTF
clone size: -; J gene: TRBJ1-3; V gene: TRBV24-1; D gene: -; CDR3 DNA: TGTGCCACCAGTGGATCGAGCTCTGGAAACACCATATATTTT; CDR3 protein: CATSGSSSGNTIYF
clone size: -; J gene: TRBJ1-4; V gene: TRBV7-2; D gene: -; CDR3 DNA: TGTGCCAGCAGCTTTACAGGCCGACCTGAAAAACTGTTTTTT; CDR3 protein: CASSFTGRPEKLFF
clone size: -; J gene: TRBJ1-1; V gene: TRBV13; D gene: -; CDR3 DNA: TGTGCCAGCAGCTTAACGCGGGGTGGTTCTGAAGCTTTCTTT; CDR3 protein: CASSLTRGGSEAFF